This T cell receptor beta chain stems from a study of T-cell reconstitution after alpha-beta-depleted transplantation in children. V dropped 8 bases and J dropped 4 bases, with 17 bases sitting between them. The CDR3 length is 14 residues. This sample's TCRbeta library carried unique molecular identifier barcodes. TCRdb re-analysed the PCR reads in MiXCR, keeping a single row per CDR3 protein. This table holds roughly 490,000 distinct CDR3 sequences, approximately 10% found once. This clonotype was detected ten times or more. Sequencing was performed on PBMCs, mostly from graft donor cells, taken 180 days after TCRalphabeta/CD19-depleted stem cell transplant. The rearrangement links TRBV12-3 or TRBV12-4 to TRBJ1-1; no clear D. The sequence was obtained from a female patient between 2 and 15 years old who had a stem cell transplant for aplastic anemia, so the T cells may come from the graft donor. This chain's CDR3 is CASSLRLEVTEAFF. CDR3 DNA: TGTGCCAGCTCCCTCAGACTGGAGGTCACTGAAGCTTTCTTT.